The T cell receptor (beta chain) under discussion was sequenced for a study of PD-L1 blockade in urothelial cancer. About the research overall: Patients had received 0 to 3 prior chemotherapy regimens.

Time point in this sample: pretreatment peripheral blood. Patients presented with locally advanced or metastatic urothelial carcinoma. This CDR3 has 13 residues. Trimming left V 5 bases short and J 4 bases short, with 11 bases between. Germline V gene lookup returns CDR1 MGHDK and CDR2 SYGVNS. TCRdb's copy holds only in-frame clones and misses some; the assay was immunoSEQ multiplex PCR. The repertoire includes 70,000 to 95,000 clones, 65% to 85% of them detected once, and roughly 2% sits in the top ten. The chain is built from TRBV25-1 and TRBJ1-2, with a tentative D call TRBD1 (5 bases). The starting material was PBMCs, obtained around atezolizumab (anti-PD-L1) treatment. The sequence was collected from a man in his 60s with urothelial cancer. DNA of the CDR3: TGTGCCAGCAGTACCCGTCAGGGCTATGGCTACACCTTC. Its translation is CASSTRQGYGYTF.